This passage covers 12 T cell receptor beta chains from one sample sequenced in a study of cytomegalovirus exposure and HLA in healthy donors. The primer mix had 60 Vbeta and 13 Jbeta primers. The protocol was immunoSEQ multiplex PCR, while the TCRdb copy is restricted to in-frame clones and leaves out a portion. The repertoire includes 150,000 to 200,000 clones, just under 80% of them detected once, and less than 10% sits in the top ten. Sequencing input: PBMCs. All receptors derive from a man younger than 30 in good health and CMV-seropositive.

This clone was detected only a few times. The chain joins TRBV5-1 to TRBJ1-2; the D gene is possibly TRBD1 (6 bases). Germline V CDR1 and CDR2: SGHRS, YFSETQ. Trimming took off 0 bases at V and 2 bases at J, with 14 bases between the two ends. This CDR3 region has 16 residues. CDR3 DNA: TGCGCCAGCAGCTTGGTTGGGGGGGCGTTAAACTATGGCTACACCTTC. Protein sequence: CASSLVGGALNYGYTF.

The chain links TRBV4-3 to TRBJ2-3, with 10 bases lining up with TRBD2. The CDR3 sequence is 16 residues long. V dropped 0 bases and J dropped 3; count of bases not matched to a gene: 3. CDR1 is LGHNA and CDR2 is YSLEER in the germline V gene. The CDR3 nucleotides are TGCGCCAGCAGCCAAGATCTAGCGGGAGAGACAGATACGCAGTATTTT. Amino acids: CASSQDLAGETDTQYF.

The rearrangement links TRBV19 to TRBJ2-5, with TRBD2 matching over 9 bases. CDR3 length: 15 amino acids. With 3 bases clipped from V and 2 bases from J, the junction kept 4 bases outside the gene matches. The germline CDR1 and CDR2 sequences are LNHDA and SQIVND (reference sequence). CDR3 residues: CASSIRLAEQETQYF. Written as DNA, the CDR3 is TGTGCCAGTAGTATCCGACTAGCGGAACAAGAGACCCAGTACTTC. Combining the CDR3 with reference TRBV19 and TRBJ2-5 gives the whole variable domain DGGITQSPKYLFRKEGQNVTLSCEQNLNHDAMYWYRQDPGQGLRLIYYSQIVNDFQKGDIAEGYSVSREKKESFPLTVTSAQKNPTAFYLCASSIRLAEQETQYFGPGTRLLVL.

This clone was counted a single time. The rearrangement joins TRBV19 to TRBJ2-6, with TRBD1 identical over 7 bases. This CDR3 region has 15 residues. J was trimmed by 1 base and V by 5 bases; bases with no gene match: 2. Per germline, CDR1 LNHDA and CDR2 SQIVND (reference sequence). The DNA for the CDR3 is TGTGCCAGTAGTCCGACAGGGTCTGGGGCCAACGTCCTGACTTTC. It translates to CASSPTGSGANVLTF. The full variable domain, completed using reference TRBV19 and TRBJ2-6, is DGGITQSPKYLFRKEGQNVTLSCEQNLNHDAMYWYRQDPGQGLRLIYYSQIVNDFQKGDIAEGYSVSREKKESFPLTVTSAQKNPTAFYLCASSPTGSGANVLTFGAGSRLTVL.

The chain uses TRBV7-2 and TRBJ2-3, with a weak D call TRBD2 (6 bases). V was clipped by 3 bases and J by 2 bases, with 9 bases between them. The CDR3 has 14 amino acids. Germline V gene sequence: CDR1 SGHTA, CDR2 FQGNSA. CDR3 DNA sequence: TGTGCCAGCAGCTTCGGGGGTTTCACAGATACGCAGTATTTT. Protein product: CASSFGGFTDTQYF. Supplemented by reference TRBV7-2 and TRBJ2-3, the full variable domain reads GAGVSQSPSNKVTEKGKDVELRCDPISGHTALYWYRQSLGQGLEFLIYFQGNSAPDKSGLPSDRFSAERTGGSVSTLTIQRTQQEDSAVYLCASSFGGFTDTQYFGPGTRLTVL.

This chain uses TRBV7-6 with TRBJ2-7; 8 bases fit TRBD1. The CDR3 has 17 residues. The germline V gene has CDR1 SGHVS and CDR2 FNYEAQ. V shed 4 bases, J shed 7 bases, and the junction held 18 bases outside the gene matches. CDR3 in DNA: TGTGCCAGCAGCTCAACCGCCGGGACAGGTTTTTCGAGAGAGCAGTACTTC. This gives the protein CASSSTAGTGFSREQYF.

This chain joins TRBV2 and TRBJ2-3, with 7 bases lining up with TRBD2. This CDR3 has 16 residues. Germline V gene sequence: CDR1 SNHLY, CDR2 FYNNEI. V was pared by 8 bases and J by 0 bases, with 11 bases of the junction left unmatched. CDR3 in DNA: TGTGCCAGCGGGAAAACTGTGGGGGGGAGCACAGATACGCAGTATTTT. This encodes CASGKTVGGSTDTQYF.

The chain couples TRBV18 to TRBJ1-1; tentatively, D is TRBD1 (5 bases). The CDR3 extends over 15 amino acids. Germline values: CDR1 KGHSH, CDR2 LQKENI. Trimming pared 3 bases from V and 5 bases from J, leaving 16 bases between. The CDR3 DNA is TGTGCCAGCTCACCCAACACTGCAGGGTTGACTGAAGCTTTCTTT. This codes for CASSPNTAGLTEAFF.

This clone has only a few counts. The gene calls are TRBV18 and TRBJ2-7, with D tentatively TRBD2 (6 bases). The CDR3 consists of 14 residues. The germline V and J ends were trimmed by 4 bases and 2 bases, with 12 bases remaining between them. The V gene's germline CDR1 is KGHSH and CDR2 LQKENI. The CDR3 loop is CASSQDRGTYEQYF. CDR3 nucleotide sequence: TGTGCCAGCTCACAGGACCGGGGGACCTACGAGCAGTACTTC. The whole variable domain, filled in from reference TRBV18 and TRBJ2-7, reads NAGVMQNPRHLVRRRGQEARLRCSPMKGHSHVYWYRQLPEEGLKFMVYLQKENIIDESGMPKERFSAEFPKEGPSILRIQQVVRGDSAAYFCASSQDRGTYEQYFGPGTRLTVT.

This clone was detected once. The chain links TRBV29-1 to TRBJ2-6; maybe TRBD1 (6 bases). Trimming pared 4 bases from V and 0 bases from J, leaving 13 bases between. CDR1 and CDR2 from the germline V gene are SQVTM and ANQGSEA. The CDR3 is made up of 16 amino acids. As DNA, the CDR3 is TGCAGCGTTGTACTGGACAGAAACTCTGGGGCCAACGTCCTGACTTTC. This sequence encodes CSVVLDRNSGANVLTF.

The count of this clone is one. The CDR3 loop reads CAISGGDSNKPYEQYF. The CDR3 DNA reads TGTGCCATCAGTGGGGGGGACAGCAACAAACCATACGAGCAGTACTTC. The chain carries TRBV10-3 and TRBJ2-7; D is perhaps TRBD1 (7 bases). The germline V and J ends were trimmed by 4 bases and 4 bases, with 20 bases remaining between them. Germline CDR1 ENHRY, CDR2 SYGVKD. The CDR3 extends over 16 amino acids.

As to this clone: Other nucleotide sequences in the sample specify the same CDR3. This CDR3 reads CASSLGVNTEAFF. In nucleotides, the CDR3 is TGCGCCAGCAGCTTGGGAGTGAACACTGAAGCTTTCTTT. The chain carries TRBV5-1 and TRBJ1-1; D gene uncertain. Germline values: CDR1 SGHRS, CDR2 YFSETQ. Trimming shortened V by 0 bases and J by 0 bases, and 3 bases separated the two germline ends. The CDR3 covers 13 residues.